The T cell receptor (beta chain) described here comes from a study of radiotherapy plus CTLA-4 blockade in lung cancer. Profiled with immunoSEQ multiplex PCR; TCRdb holds only in-frame clones, not every one. The sample shows roughly 59,000 clones, 65% to 80% of them seen only once. General study findings and limits: Blood TCR clones of tumor origin expanded after radiotherapy plus ipilimumab.

Per the germline V gene, CDR1 is MDHEN and CDR2 is SYDVKM. This CDR3 has 13 amino acids. The trim removed 6 bases at V and 5 bases at J, leaving 4 bases unmatched. The table lists this clone with a count of one. Antigen unknown. The specimen was peripheral blood, collected from a patient treated with radiotherapy plus ipilimumab. The sequence came from a human donor with non-small cell lung cancer whose response to radiotherapy plus ipilimumab could not be evaluated. The chain joins TRBV28 to TRBJ2-5, with 9 bases fitting TRBD1. Here the CDR3 reads CASSGQGTETQYF. The CDR3 coding sequence is TGTGCCAGCAGCGGACAGGGGACGGAGACCCAGTACTTC. Supplemented by reference TRBV28 and TRBJ2-5, the full variable domain reads DVKVTQSSRYLVKRTGEKVFLECVQDMDHENMFWYRQDPGLGLRLIYFSYDVKMKEKGDIPEGYSVSREKKERFSLILESASTNQTSMYLCASSGQGTETQYFGPGTRLLVL.